This TCR beta chain was observed in a study of T-cell memory formation after mild COVID-19. As for the study in general: Largely, TCR clusters stayed within a single donor. The study's findings and limits: Contracting clones, day 15 to 85, had balanced CD4/CD8, and later expanders favored CD4+.

Only a few counts were recorded for this clonotype. Its matching antigen is unknown. TCRdb independently ran MiXCR on the 5' RACE reads; one entry per CDR3 protein. Of about 350,000 distinct CDR3 sequences in the sample, roughly 15% were seen once. Per germline, CDR1 LGHDT and CDR2 YNNKEL (reference sequence). This CDR3 has 14 amino acids. V was pared by 3 bases and J by 3 bases, with 12 bases between. Sample: PBMCs or a T cell subset sorted from them (not recorded which). J is TRBJ2-7 and V is TRBV3-1; no reliable D call. The TCR comes from a man in his late teens or twenties who had mild COVID-19 (a few samples of this study predate the infection). Cell type and time point are not known. This CDR3 reads CASSHAPTGYEQYF. CDR3 bases: TGTGCCAGCAGCCACGCCCCCACGGGCTACGAGCAGTACTTC.